The clone carrying this T cell receptor beta chain was found many times. Its matching antigen is unknown. Regions amplified from RNA transcripts were the TCR beta CDR3 regions. HTBI primers drove first-round RT-PCR of the TCR CDR3. TCRdb called the multiplex PCR reads again in MiXCR, with one record for every CDR3 protein. The top ten clones hold 30% to 35% of a sample with fewer than 350,000 distinct CDR3 sequences, roughly 15% of them seen once. This sample was taken from a study of T cells in Graves' hyperthyroidism and ophthalmopathy. Study at large: Before any treatment, at initial diagnosis, peripheral blood was collected. Notes on the study in general: Progression to ophthalmopathy was predicted a median of roughly 6.8 months early.

Patients having uncontrolled infection, another autoimmune disease, pregnancy or lactation were not included. There are 12 residues in the CDR3. V lost 5 bases and J 8 bases, leaving 15 bases between the germline ends. Germline V gene sequence: CDR1 GTSNPN, CDR2 SVGIG (reference sequence). This clonotype was obtained from a woman aged 50 to 60 with Graves' hyperthyroidism that later progressed to Graves' ophthalmopathy. Sequencing was performed on blood. V usage is TRBV30 and J usage is TRBJ1-2; D not certain. CDR3 sequence: CAWSEYSGGYTF. DNA for the CDR3: TGTGCCTGGTCGGAGTACTCGGGGGGCTACACCTTC.